This T cell receptor beta chain was profiled in a study of shared clonotypes between healthy human individuals. Study-wide results and caveats: Non-shared clonotypes showed lower generation probabilities than clonotypes common to all four donors.

Germline V gives CDR1 MNHEY, CDR2 SMNVEV (reference sequence). V was pared by 9 bases and J by 3 bases, with 21 bases of the junction left unmatched. The CDR3 is 18 residues long. A word on this clone: The antigen remains undetermined.

Clones were sequenced by immunoSEQ multiplex PCR, and TCRdb holds only the in-frame ones, with some missing. Here the sample spans 600,000 to 750,000 clones, around 91% being singletons. Those who donated, Caucasian adults without exception, all lived in Nashville, Tennessee. This TCR came from a man younger than 30 in good health. Some clones in this sample may be carry-over from other donors' samples. The rearrangement uses TRBV27 and TRBJ2-7, with 9 nucleotides matching TRBD2. Material for sequencing was memory CD8+ T cells from PBMCs. Subset reported: CD45RO+ cells pooled with CCR7-negative TemRA cells. The CDR3 loop reads CARTGNRDSGRRVYEQYF. CDR3 in DNA: TGTGCCAGAACCGGGAACCGGGACAGCGGGAGGAGGGTCTACGAGCAGTACTTC.